This T cell receptor (beta chain) was documented in a study of blood T cells in healthy people across ages. Through a sample-barcoded 5' primer and a J-beta primer mix, a second PCR was run for about 6 to 12 cycles. MiXCR, applied by TCRdb to the 5' RACE reads, yields one record per CDR3 protein. The table has 800,000 to 950,000 distinct CDR3 sequences, under 40% seen once. This clonotype was observed a handful of times. The CDR3 has 13 residues. The V and J ends lost 3 bases and 3 bases respectively, with 9 bases between them. The germline V gene has CDR1 DFQATT and CDR2 SNEGSKA (reference sequence).

This clonotype was sampled from a young man in good health. This chain connects TRBV20-1 to TRBJ1-5, with a weak D call TRBD1 (5 bases). The specimen was blood. The CDR3, as DNA: TGCAGTGCTAGCGGGGGACCCAATCAGCCCCAGCATTTT. This sequence encodes CSASGGPNQPQHF.